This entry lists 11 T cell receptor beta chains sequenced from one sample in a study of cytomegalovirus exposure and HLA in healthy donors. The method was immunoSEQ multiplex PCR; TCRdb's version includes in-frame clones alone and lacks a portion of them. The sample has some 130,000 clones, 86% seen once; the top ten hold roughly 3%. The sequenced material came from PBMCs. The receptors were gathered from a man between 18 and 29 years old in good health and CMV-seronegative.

CDR3 sequence (DNA): TGTGCCAGCTCGCCAACAGGGGACGAGCAGTACTTC. This translates into CASSPTGDEQYF. The rearrangement links TRBV18 to TRBJ2-7, with 7 nucleotides matching TRBD1. Germline V CDR1 and CDR2: KGHSH, LQKENI. The trim removed 6 bases at V and 5 bases at J, leaving 4 bases unmatched. The CDR3 has 12 residues.

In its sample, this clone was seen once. The CDR3 DNA is TGTGCCAGCAGCTCCGGGACAGCGTACATCGCTACCAAAAACATTCAGTACTTC. Its translation is CASSSGTAYIATKNIQYF. V gene TRBV7-9 combines with J gene TRBJ2-4; 7 bases map to TRBD1. Trimming cost V 4 bases and J 2 bases; bases outside gene matches: 14. The CDR3 is made up of 18 amino acids. CDR1 and CDR2 (germline): SEHNR, FQNEAQ (reference sequence).

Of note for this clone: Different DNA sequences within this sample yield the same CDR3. Here the CDR3 reads CASSYSGGTGELFF. CDR3 sequence (DNA): TGTGCCAGCAGTTACTCGGGGGGTACCGGGGAGCTGTTTTTT. The chain combines TRBV6-5 with TRBJ2-2; TRBD2 might be the D (6 bases). Trimming removed 0 bases from V and 5 bases from J, with 7 bases in between. The CDR3 spans 14 residues. Germline CDR1 is MNHEY and CDR2 is SVGAGI.

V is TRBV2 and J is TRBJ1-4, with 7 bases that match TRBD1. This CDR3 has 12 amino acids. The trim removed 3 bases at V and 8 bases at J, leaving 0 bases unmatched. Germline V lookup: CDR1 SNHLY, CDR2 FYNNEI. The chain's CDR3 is CASSETGEKLFF. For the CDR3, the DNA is TGTGCCAGCAGTGAGACAGGGGAAAAACTGTTTTTT.

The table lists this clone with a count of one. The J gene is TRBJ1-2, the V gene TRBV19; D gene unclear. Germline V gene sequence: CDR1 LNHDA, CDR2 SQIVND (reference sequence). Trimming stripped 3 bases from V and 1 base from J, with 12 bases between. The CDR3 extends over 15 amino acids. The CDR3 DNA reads TGTGCCAGTAGTATCTCGCTCGGGGTTAACTATGGCTACACCTTC. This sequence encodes CASSISLGVNYGYTF.

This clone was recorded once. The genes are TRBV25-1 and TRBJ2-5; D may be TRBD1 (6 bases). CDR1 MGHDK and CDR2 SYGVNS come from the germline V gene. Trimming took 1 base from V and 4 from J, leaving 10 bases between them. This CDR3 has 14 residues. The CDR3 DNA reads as TGTGCCAGCAGTGAATTCGCAGGGGTAGAGACCCAGTACTTC. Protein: CASSEFAGVETQYF. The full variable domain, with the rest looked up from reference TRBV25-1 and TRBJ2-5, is EADIYQTPRYLVIGTGKKITLECSQTMGHDKMYWYQQDPGMELHLIHYSYGVNSTEKGDLSSESTVSRIRTEHFPLTLESARPSHTSQYLCASSEFAGVETQYFGPGTRLLVL.

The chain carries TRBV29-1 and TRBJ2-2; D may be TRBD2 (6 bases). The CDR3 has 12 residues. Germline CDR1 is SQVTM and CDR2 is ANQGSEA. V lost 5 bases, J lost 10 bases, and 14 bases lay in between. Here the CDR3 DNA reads TGCAGCGTTCTCGGGAGCCAGGCGGAGCTGTTTTTT. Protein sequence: CSVLGSQAELFF.

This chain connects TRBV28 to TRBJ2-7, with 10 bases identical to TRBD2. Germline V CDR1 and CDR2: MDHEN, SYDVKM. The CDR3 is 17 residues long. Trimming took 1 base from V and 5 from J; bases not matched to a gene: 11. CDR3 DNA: TGTGCCAGCAGTTTATTGGCTAGCGGGAGTGCCGCGGACGAGCAGTACTTC. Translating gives CASSLLASGSAADEQYF.

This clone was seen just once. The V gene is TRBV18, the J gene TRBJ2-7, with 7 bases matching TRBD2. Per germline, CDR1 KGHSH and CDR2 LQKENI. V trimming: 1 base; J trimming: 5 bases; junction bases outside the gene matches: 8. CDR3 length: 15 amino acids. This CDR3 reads CASSPLGGGRDEQYF. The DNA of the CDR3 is TGTGCCAGCTCACCACTGGGGGGGGGACGCGACGAGCAGTACTTC. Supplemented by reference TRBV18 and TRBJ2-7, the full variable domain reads NAGVMQNPRHLVRRRGQEARLRCSPMKGHSHVYWYRQLPEEGLKFMVYLQKENIIDESGMPKERFSAEFPKEGPSILRIQQVVRGDSAAYFCASSPLGGGRDEQYFGPGTRLTVT.

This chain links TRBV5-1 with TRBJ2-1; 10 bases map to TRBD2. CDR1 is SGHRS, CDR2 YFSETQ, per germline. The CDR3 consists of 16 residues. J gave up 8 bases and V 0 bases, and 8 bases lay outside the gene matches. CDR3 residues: CASSLDPSGSGDEQFF. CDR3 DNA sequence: TGCGCCAGCAGCTTGGATCCTAGCGGGAGCGGGGATGAGCAGTTCTTC.

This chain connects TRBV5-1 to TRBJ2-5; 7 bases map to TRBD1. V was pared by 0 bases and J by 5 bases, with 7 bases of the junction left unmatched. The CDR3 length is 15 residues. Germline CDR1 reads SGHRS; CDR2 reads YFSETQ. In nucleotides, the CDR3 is TGCGCCAGCAGCTTGGAAGTAGGGGGCGTGGAGACCCAGTACTTC. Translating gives CASSLEVGGVETQYF.